This entry lists 14 T cell receptor beta chains sequenced from one sample in a study of beta chain features in type 1 diabetes. Study-level points and caveats: People with Type 1 diabetes carried modestly yet significantly shorter TCRB CDR3s in all four CD4+ subsets.

Every isolated RNA sample was fully reverse transcribed, so sequencing captured expressed TCRB transcripts. Assay used: immunoSEQ multiplex PCR; TCRdb lists only in-frame clones, some missing. The data show 300,000 to 350,000 clones, approximately 13% seen once. Their antigens are not known. Sequencing was performed on naive CD4+ T cells from blood. These TCRs come from a woman younger than 30 with type 1 diabetes.

The V call is TRBV2, the J call TRBJ2-7, with 7 bases lining up with TRBD1. Germline CDR1 is SNHLY and CDR2 is FYNNEI. Trimming took 10 bases from V and 6 from J; bases not matched to a gene: 9. There are 12 residues in the CDR3. The CDR3 region is CATRIAGGEQYV. The CDR3 bases are TGTGCCACCCGAATAGCAGGGGGCGAGCAGTACGTC.

The V call is TRBV29-1, the J call TRBJ2-1, with TRBD2 matching 13 bases. Per the germline V gene, CDR1 is SQVTM and CDR2 is ANQGSEA. This CDR3 comprises 15 residues. V shed 6 bases, J shed 9 bases, and the junction held 11 bases outside the gene matches. CDR3 DNA sequence: TGCAGCGTCGAACTAGCGGGAGGGGCCCTGGGTGAGCAGTTCTTC. It specifies CSVELAGGALGEQFF.

This clone was counted a few times. The chain links TRBV19 to TRBJ1-2; TRBD1 agrees at 10 bases. Germline-derived CDR1 and CDR2 are LNHDA and SQIVND (reference sequence). V lost 7 bases and J lost 7; bases outside the gene matches: 21. The CDR3 spans 18 residues. The CDR3 DNA reads TGTGCCAGTACCCACGACCTTGGGGACAGGGGCAAAGGTATTGGCTACACCTTC. Its translation is CASTHDLGDRGKGIGYTF.

This chain uses TRBV29-1 with TRBJ2-7; TRBD2 might be the D (5 bases). Between the trimmed V and J ends, which lost 5 bases and 4 bases, there was a span of 21 bases. Germline CDR1 reads SQVTM; CDR2 reads ANQGSEA. The CDR3 contains 15 residues. Here the CDR3 DNA reads TGCAGCGTTAAAATTGTTTCTAGCCGCCTATACGAGCAGTACTTC. This sequence encodes CSVKIVSSRLYEQYF.

The V gene is TRBV6-6, the J gene TRBJ2-3; TRBD1 matches 7 bases. V lost 5 bases, J lost 4 bases, and 9 bases stayed unmatched. Germline V gene data show CDR1 as MNHNY and CDR2 as SVGAGI (reference sequence). The CDR3 sequence is 15 residues long. The CDR3 bases are TGTGCCAGCAGTCGAGACAGGGTGGCGGCAGATACGCAGTATTTT. Translating gives CASSRDRVAADTQYF.

This clone was seen a few times. The chain recombines TRBV10-3 with TRBJ2-7, with TRBD1 as a possible D gene (6 bases). V lost 3 bases and J lost 0, with 9 bases in between. CDR3 length equals 14 residues. Germline CDR1 and CDR2: ENHRY and SYGVKD. The CDR3 protein is CAISEDRLSYEQYF. The CDR3 nucleotides read TGTGCCATCAGTGAAGACAGGCTCTCCTACGAGCAGTACTTC.

The chain is built from TRBV7-2 and TRBJ2-1, with TRBD2 matching over 7 bases. The CDR3 length is 14 residues. Trimming removed 1 base from V and 8 bases from J; junction bases left unmatched: 5. Germline assignment: CDR1 SGHTA and CDR2 FQGNSA. The CDR3 protein is CASSLVATSYEQFF. The CDR3 region has the DNA TGTGCCAGCAGCTTAGTAGCGACTAGCTATGAGCAGTTCTTC.

V and J are TRBV21-1 and TRBJ2-3; the D call of TRBD1 is as the table states it, not checked on the DNA. TRBV21-1 is a listed pseudogene. The CDR3 runs to 12 residues. The CDR3 DNA sequence: TGTGCCAGCAGCAAACAGGGGTTTACGCAGTATTTT. Translated, it gives CASSKQGFTQYF.

The V call is TRBV25-1, the J call TRBJ2-1; D possibly corresponds to TRBD2 (6 bases). CDR3 size: 14 residues. V was cut by 4 bases and J by 6 bases, with 13 bases left in between. The germline CDR1 and CDR2 sequences are MGHDK and SYGVNS. The CDR3, as DNA: TGTGCCAGCAGTGGGCTAGGGAGGAGCAATGAGCAGTTCTTC. It is translated as CASSGLGRSNEQFF.

There are many counts of this clone. The genes are TRBV4-3 and TRBJ1-4, with 7 bases matching TRBD1. Per germline, CDR1 LGHNA and CDR2 YSLEER. V was clipped by 1 base and J by 8 bases; unmatched bases: 7. This CDR3 region has 15 residues. CDR3 bases: TGCGCCAGCAGCCAAGCGACAACAGGGGACGAAAAACTGTTTTTT. Translation gives CASSQATTGDEKLFF.

This clone has more than one count but fewer than ten. The chain uses TRBV27 and TRBJ2-3; 10 bases are a match to TRBD2. Germline lookup yields CDR1 MNHEY and CDR2 SMNVEV (reference sequence). V was pared by 6 bases and J by 0 bases, with 9 bases of the junction left unmatched. The CDR3 is made up of 17 amino acids. CDR3 sequence (DNA): TGTGCCAGCAGGCGGGGGAGGACTAGCGGAAGCACAGATACGCAGTATTTT. Encoded protein: CASRRGRTSGSTDTQYF.

This clone was seen repeatedly, ten times or more. The chain joins TRBV29-1 to TRBJ2-1, with 11 bases lining up with TRBD2. Trimming cost V 4 bases and J 11 bases; bases outside gene matches: 7. The CDR3 runs 13 residues. Germline CDR1 and CDR2: SQVTM and ANQGSEA. The CDR3: CSVVTSGSGQQFF. CDR3 in DNA: TGCAGCGTTGTAACTAGCGGGAGTGGGCAGCAGTTCTTC.

The chain links TRBV30 to TRBJ2-7, with 7 positions matching TRBD1. The CDR3 extends over 14 amino acids. The junction had 8 bases not matched to a gene; V was cut back by 2 bases and J by 4 bases. Germline CDR1 reads GTSNPN; CDR2 reads SVGIG (reference sequence). The CDR3 DNA reads as TGTGCCTGGAGTTATTCGGCACAGGGGTACGAGCAGTACTTC. Residues: CAWSYSAQGYEQYF.

The chain combines TRBV6-5 with TRBJ1-2; a possible D gene is TRBD1 (5 bases). Germline CDR1 and CDR2: MNHEY and SVGAGI. Trimming took 4 bases from V and 8 from J, leaving 8 bases between them. This CDR3 spans 11 amino acids. The CDR3 sequence is CASSSGGGYTF. The CDR3 DNA reads TGTGCCAGCAGTTCCGGGGGAGGCTACACCTTC.